Sequencing of this TCR beta chain was carried out in a study of blood T cell repertoires in COVID-19. Study-level information: COVID-19 samples from acute and convalescent phases originated in the United States, Italy and Spain. The cDNA or gDNA used as material had been derived from T cells, B-cell-depleted T cells, or PBMCs.

CDR1 is SQVTM, CDR2 ANQGSEA, per germline. Trimming stripped 3 bases from V and 2 bases from J, with 15 bases between. The CDR3 covers 15 residues. Authors' methods: By means of reference gene primer amplification, nucleated cell counts were estimated. Sequencing was performed with immunoSEQ multiplex PCR; in TCRdb, only in-frame clones are kept and a portion is missing. The V and J calls and clone size are taken from that table; D and trimming were inferred from the DNA. There are nearly 350,000 clones in the sample; 65% to 85% occur only once, and approximately 3% lies in the top ten. This TCR came from a man in his thirties or forties with active or convalescent COVID-19. Sequenced sample: peripheral blood. The chain employs TRBV29-1 and TRBJ2-3, with D possibly TRBD2 on 7 matching bases. DNA for the CDR3: TGCAGCGTTGAGGGGGGGCAGGGGCCCACAGATACGCAGTATTTT. Its protein product is CSVEGGQGPTDTQYF.